What follows are 7 T cell receptor beta chains derived from one specimen sequenced in a study of CD8+CD57+ T cells in acquired aplastic anemia. Genomic DNA was employed as the template in profiling TCR beta VDJ and CDR3. TCRdb independently ran MiXCR on the reads; one entry per CDR3 protein. The sample holds 400,000 to 450,000 distinct CDR3 sequences, about 70% seen once. The sample comprised sorted CD4+, CD8+, or CD8+CD57+ T cells (not recorded which) from PBMCs. Receptor source: a human donor in good health, serving as a control.

The sample holds one count of this clonotype. The genes are TRBV9 and TRBJ2-7; 8 bases are a match to TRBD2. The CDR3 runs to 13 residues. The germline CDR1 and CDR2 sequences are SGDLS and YYNGEE. The CDR3 nucleotides read TGTGCCAGCAGCTTGGACCAGCGGGGGTCACCAAGAGTC. It yields the protein CASSLDQRGSPRV.

This clonotype has only one observation. This sequence joins TRBV29-1 and TRBJ2-7, with 7 bases matching TRBD1. Unmatched junction bases numbered 6, after V lost 4 bases and J lost 0 bases. The CDR3 runs 14 residues. CDR1 is SQVTM, CDR2 ANQGSEA, per germline. Here the CDR3 reads CSVGRGFSSYEQYF. The CDR3 DNA sequence: TGCAGCGTTGGCAGGGGGTTCAGCTCCTACGAGCAGTACTTC.

The sample holds many counts of this clonotype. The rearrangement uses TRBV29-1 and TRBJ2-3, with TRBD1 as a possible D gene (6 bases). Trimming stripped 3 bases from V and 4 bases from J, with 17 bases between. The CDR3 spans 15 residues. Germline assignment: CDR1 SQVTM and CDR2 ANQGSEA. CDR3 bases: TGCAGCGTTGAGGAGGCAGGGTGGGGGCCAGATACGCAGTATTTT. This translates into CSVEEAGWGPDTQYF.

The sample holds many counts of this clonotype. This chain uses TRBV7-9 with TRBJ2-2; D tentatively reads TRBD1 or TRBD2 (5 bases each). Trimming removed 1 base from V and 5 bases from J, with 11 bases in between. The CDR3 loop spans 15 amino acids. The germline gives CDR1 SEHNR, CDR2 FQNEAQ (reference sequence). CDR3 amino acids: CASSLVPGPTGELFF. CDR3 nucleotide sequence: TGTGCCAGCAGCTTAGTCCCGGGACCTACCGGGGAGCTGTTTTTT.

Comment on this clonotype: A junction boundary mismatches the germline segment, possibly from a read error. The rearrangement uses TRBV19 and TRBJ2-3; no clear D gene. This CDR3 has 15 amino acids. Germline V lookup: CDR1 LNHDA, CDR2 SQIVND (reference sequence). DNA for the CDR3: TGTGCCAGTGGGCCGCACGACTTATCCACAGTTACGCAGTATTTT. Its protein is CASGPHDLSTVTQYF. The whole variable domain, remainder taken from reference TRBV19 and TRBJ2-3, is DGGITQSPKYLFRKEGQNVTLSCEQNLNHDAMYWYRQDPGQGLRLIYYSQIVNDFQKGDIAEGYSVSREKKESFPLTVTSAQKNPTAFYLCASGPHDLSTVTQYFGPGTRLTVL.

With respect to this clonotype: One end of the junction fails to match germline, which may point to a read error. This chain joins TRBV5-1 and TRBJ1-1, with TRBD1 as a possible D gene (6 bases). The CDR3 length is 14 residues. Germline V gene lookup returns CDR1 SGHRS and CDR2 YFSETQ. CDR3 protein: CASSRGTRWSEAFF. The DNA of the CDR3 is TGTGCCAGCAGCAGAGGGACACGGTGGTCTGAAGCTTTCTTT.

This clonotype was observed a few times. The chain has TRBV7-9 and TRBJ2-7; D is unresolved. Trimming pared 3 bases from V and 12 bases from J, leaving 15 bases between. CDR3 length: 12 residues. The germline V gene encodes CDR1 SEHNR and CDR2 FQNEAQ (reference sequence). The CDR3 here is CASSFPGQYTYV. Written as DNA, the CDR3 is TGTGCCAGCAGCTTCCCGGGCCAGTATACGTACGTC.